A single sample is the source of the 29 T cell receptor beta chains below, sequenced in a study of shared clonotypes between healthy human individuals. This table comes from immunoSEQ multiplex PCR, and its TCRdb copy is limited to in-frame clones, with some not included. The data show 2 million to 2.5 million clones, 85% to 95% seen once. Material for sequencing was naive CD4+ T cells sorted from blood. The subset is: CD45RA+ positively selected. These TCRs come from a man aged 18 to 35 in good health.

Details on this clone: Other nucleotide sequences from this sample produce the same CDR3. This chain's CDR3 is CASSPPGQGGTEAFF. CDR3 nucleotide sequence: TGTGCCAGCTCACCACCAGGACAGGGGGGAACTGAAGCTTTCTTT. The V gene is TRBV18, the J gene TRBJ1-1; 10 bases are a match to TRBD1. Germline V CDR1 and CDR2: KGHSH, LQKENI. Trimming at V came to 0 bases and at J to 5 bases, leaving 3 bases not matched to a gene. The CDR3 extends over 15 amino acids. Full variable domain (remainder filled in from reference TRBV18 and TRBJ1-1): NAGVMQNPRHLVRRRGQEARLRCSPMKGHSHVYWYRQLPEEGLKFMVYLQKENIIDESGMPKERFSAEFPKEGPSILRIQQVVRGDSAAYFCASSPPGQGGTEAFFGQGTRLTVV.

The rearrangement links TRBV5-1 to TRBJ2-7, with TRBD2 identical over 10 bases. This CDR3 comprises 16 residues. Germline V gene data show CDR1 as SGHRS and CDR2 as YFSETQ. V was pared by 2 bases and J by 7 bases, with 12 bases of the junction left unmatched. CDR3 coding DNA: TGCGCCAGCAGCTTCGGTCTAGCGGGGGTCGGGTATGAGCAGTACTTC. This encodes CASSFGLAGVGYEQYF.

The chain joins TRBV6-1 to TRBJ1-2; D is ambiguous. Germline assignment: CDR1 MNHNS and CDR2 SASEGT. The germline V and J ends were trimmed by 1 base and 7 bases, with 16 bases remaining between them. The CDR3 loop spans 15 amino acids. For the CDR3, the DNA is TGTGCCAGCAGTGAAGTAAACGCCAGCGGTGGTGGCTACACCTTC. Its protein product is CASSEVNASGGGYTF.

As to this clone: This same CDR3 is encoded by further DNA sequences in the sample. This CDR3 reads CASSLGQGSNEQFF. DNA of the CDR3: TGCGCCAGCAGCTTGGGCCAGGGAAGCAATGAGCAGTTCTTC. The J gene is TRBJ2-1, the V gene TRBV5-1; a weak D match, TRBD1 (5 bases). Germline V gives CDR1 SGHRS, CDR2 YFSETQ. This CDR3 has 14 residues. Trimming took 0 bases from V and 6 from J, leaving 10 bases between them.

This clone was seen a few times. The genes are TRBV2 and TRBJ2-2; D not certain. The V and J ends lost 3 bases and 7 bases respectively, with 9 bases between them. This CDR3 spans 13 amino acids. CDR1 is SNHLY and CDR2 is FYNNEI in the germline V gene. DNA for the CDR3: TGTGCCAGCAGTGAGCTCCAGAGCGGGGAGCTGTTTTTT. Protein sequence: CASSELQSGELFF.

For this clone: The sample holds other DNA sequences that translate to the same CDR3. The chain couples TRBV7-9 to TRBJ2-3; D is perhaps TRBD2 (6 bases). V was clipped by 4 bases and J by 2 bases, with 10 bases between them. CDR3 length: 14 amino acids. CDR1 and CDR2 (germline): SEHNR, FQNEAQ (reference sequence). The CDR3 loop is CASSSAGSTDTQYF. The CDR3 DNA reads TGTGCCAGCAGCTCGGCGGGGTCCACAGATACGCAGTATTTT.

This clone is a singleton in its sample. The V call is TRBV6-1, the J call TRBJ2-4, with 14 bases fitting TRBD2. The J segment lost 0 bases and the V segment lost 4 bases, leaving 11 bases of the junction unmatched. CDR3 length equals 20 residues. Germline V lookup: CDR1 MNHNS, CDR2 SASEGT. The CDR3 coding sequence is TGTGCCAGCAGTGCCGGGACTAGCGGGAGTTCAACCTTAGCCAAAAACATTCAGTACTTC. Amino acids: CASSAGTSGSSTLAKNIQYF.

This sequence joins TRBV4-3 and TRBJ2-6; D is undetermined. V was pared by 4 bases and J by 2 bases, with 9 bases between. The CDR3 is 15 amino acids. Germline V gives CDR1 LGHNA, CDR2 YSLEER. CDR3 sequence: CASSLLATGANVLTF. CDR3 in DNA: TGCGCCAGCAGCCTTCTGGCTACTGGGGCCAACGTCCTGACTTTC.

CDR3 amino acids: CASSLDRGGQGPSGNTIYF. The CDR3 region has the DNA TGTGCCAGCAGCTTAGATCGTGGCGGGCAGGGGCCATCTGGAAACACCATATATTTT. The chain uses TRBV11-2 and TRBJ1-3, with a weak D call TRBD1 (6 bases). The CDR3 runs 19 residues. V was cut by 0 bases and J by 1 base, with 19 bases left in between. Looked up from germline, CDR1 is SGHAT and CDR2 is FQNNGV. Combining the CDR3 with reference TRBV11-2 and TRBJ1-3 gives the whole variable domain EAGVAQSPRYKIIEKRQSVAFWCNPISGHATLYWYQQILGQGPKLLIQFQNNGVVDDSQLPKDRFSAERLKGVDSTLKIQPAKLEDSAVYLCASSLDRGGQGPSGNTIYFGEGSWLTVV.

J is TRBJ1-1 and V is TRBV9, with 8 nucleotides matching TRBD1. Germline CDR1 and CDR2: SGDLS and YYNGEE. Losses at the gene ends were 0 bases for V and 3 bases for J; bases not matched to a gene: 10. This CDR3 spans 17 amino acids. Written as DNA, the CDR3 is TGTGCCAGCAGCGTAGTACCTCCCGGGACAGGCGACACTGAAGCTTTCTTT. Its translation: CASSVVPPGTGDTEAFF.

The chain couples TRBV6-5 to TRBJ1-5; TRBD1 matches 10 bases. V shed 5 bases, J shed 4 bases, and the junction held 5 bases outside the gene matches. The germline gives CDR1 MNHEY, CDR2 SVGAGI. CDR3 length: 15 amino acids. The CDR3 sequence is CASSLGTGANQPQHF. The CDR3 coding sequence is TGTGCCAGCAGTCTTGGGACAGGGGCGAATCAGCCCCAGCATTTT.

The chain uses TRBV7-9 and TRBJ2-3; the D gene is possibly TRBD2 (5 bases). The V and J ends lost 10 bases and 1 base respectively, with 9 bases between them. CDR3 length: 12 residues. Germline V gives CDR1 SEHNR, CDR2 FQNEAQ (reference sequence). CDR3 sequence reads: CATWTRTDTQYF. The DNA for the CDR3 is TGTGCCACCTGGACTCGCACAGATACGCAGTATTTT.

V gene TRBV7-2 combines with J gene TRBJ1-2; D is unresolved. Per the germline V gene, CDR1 is SGHTA and CDR2 is FQGNSA. The ends were cut back, 2 bases at V and 3 bases at J, with 10 bases in the middle. The CDR3 runs to 14 residues. The CDR3 is CASSLSLRDYGYTF. DNA for the CDR3: TGTGCCAGCAGCTTAAGTCTCCGGGACTATGGCTACACCTTC.

The V gene is TRBV11-2, the J gene TRBJ2-3; TRBD2 is a possible D gene (5 bases). Germline CDR1 is SGHAT and CDR2 is FQNNGV. Trimming removed 5 bases from V and 3 bases from J, with 18 bases in between. The CDR3 is made up of 16 amino acids. The CDR3 bases are TGTGCCAGCAGCCCCGGGAAAGCGGCCAGGACAGATACGCAGTATTTT. It is translated as CASSPGKAARTDTQYF.

The CDR3 DNA reads TGTGCCAGCAGTCGCGACTTTAATGAGCAGTTCTTC. Its translation is CASSRDFNEQFF. The genes are TRBV6-5 and TRBJ2-1, with no clear D. The CDR3 sequence is 12 residues long. V was cut by 5 bases and J by 7 bases, with 9 bases left in between. Germline V lookup: CDR1 MNHEY, CDR2 SVGAGI.

The V and J genes are TRBV2 and TRBJ1-5; D is uncertain. CDR3 length: 15 residues. With 8 bases removed from V and 2 bases from J, the gap between germline ends came to 16 bases. Germline V gene lookup returns CDR1 SNHLY and CDR2 FYNNEI. The CDR3 DNA reads TGTGCCAGCTCGAATCCCGACGGTGGCAATCAGCCCCAGCATTTT. Protein: CASSNPDGGNQPQHF.

The chain employs TRBV4-2 and TRBJ1-6, with unresolved D. Germline CDR1 is LGHNA and CDR2 is YNFKEQ. The CDR3 consists of 17 residues. V lost 0 bases and J 2 bases, leaving 11 bases between the germline ends. CDR3 in DNA: TGTGCCAGCAGCCAAGAAGAGCGGAATGCCTATAATTCACCCCTCCACTTT. The encoded protein is CASSQEERNAYNSPLHF.

On this clone: The identical CDR3 is also encoded by other nucleotide sequences in the sample. This chain connects TRBV5-1 to TRBJ2-3; 9 positions match TRBD1. Germline V gives CDR1 SGHRS, CDR2 YFSETQ. The CDR3 is 15 amino acids. The ends lost 4 bases at V and 1 base at J; junction bases unmatched: 4. CDR3 protein: CASSLGTGRTDTQYF. CDR3 sequence (DNA): TGCGCCAGCAGCCTAGGGACAGGGCGCACAGATACGCAGTATTTT.

The chain carries TRBV6-5 and TRBJ1-6; TRBD1 matches 7 bases. CDR1 and CDR2 from the germline V gene are MNHEY and SVGAGI. The CDR3 runs 14 residues. The V segment lost 7 bases and the J segment 2 bases; nucleotides outside the gene matches: 2. The CDR3 DNA reads TGTGCCAGCAAAGGACAGGCCTATAATTCACCCCTCCACTTT. As protein: CASKGQAYNSPLHF.

This chain links TRBV9 with TRBJ2-2, with TRBD2 identical over 8 bases. Germline V CDR1 and CDR2: SGDLS, YYNGEE. The CDR3 runs to 16 residues. Trimming cost V 3 bases and J 4 bases; bases outside gene matches: 8. The CDR3 loop reads CASSADSGIFTGELFF. The CDR3 nucleotides are TGTGCCAGCAGCGCCGATAGCGGGATATTCACCGGGGAGCTGTTTTTT. The full variable domain, in which reference TRBV9 and TRBJ2-2 provide the parts outside the CDR3, is DSGVTQTPKHLITATGQRVTLRCSPRSGDLSVYWYQQSLDQGLQFLIQYYNGEERAKGNILERFSAQQFPDLHSELNLSSLELGDSALYFCASSADSGIFTGELFFGEGSRLTVL.

The chain uses TRBV29-1 and TRBJ2-2, with 9 bases identical to TRBD2. The CDR3 loop spans 15 amino acids. V shed 6 bases, J shed 7 bases, and the junction held 12 bases outside the gene matches. Germline CDR1 reads SQVTM; CDR2 reads ANQGSEA. The CDR3 nucleotides read TGCAGCGTCCGCCGCGGGGGGGCCGGAAACGGGGAGCTGTTTTTT. Translated: CSVRRGGAGNGELFF.

This sequence joins TRBV19 and TRBJ2-2; no firm D call. This CDR3 contains 14 residues. Between the trimmed V and J ends, which lost 7 bases and 9 bases, there was a span of 18 bases. Per the germline V gene, CDR1 is LNHDA and CDR2 is SQIVND (reference sequence). The CDR3, as DNA: TGTGCCAGTACGCGGCGAGTCCAAACCAGGGAGCTGTTTTTT. It specifies CASTRRVQTRELFF.

The chain is built from TRBV10-3 and TRBJ1-3; D unresolved. The length of the CDR3 is 15 residues. Trimming shortened V by 5 bases and J by 2 bases, and 13 bases separated the two germline ends. Germline V gene lookup returns CDR1 ENHRY and CDR2 SYGVKD. The CDR3 DNA is TGTGCCATCAGTCCCGGGCTAACGGCTGGAAACACCATATATTTT. Amino acids: CAISPGLTAGNTIYF.

V gene TRBV18 combines with J gene TRBJ2-7, with D possibly being TRBD2 (5 bases). CDR1 and CDR2 (germline): KGHSH, LQKENI. The V gene lost 0 bases and the J gene lost 3 bases, with 15 bases spanning the gap. The CDR3 contains 16 residues. As DNA, the CDR3 is TGTGCCAGCTCACCACCGCGGCTAGCCGGCATCTACGAGCAGTACTTC. Amino acid sequence: CASSPPRLAGIYEQYF.

CDR3 sequence (DNA): TGTGCCAGCAGCTCCCCTGGGGCAGGACACTACGAGCAGTACTTC. It is translated as CASSSPGAGHYEQYF. V and J are TRBV7-2 and TRBJ2-7; weak D call: TRBD1 (5 bases). Germline CDR1 SGHTA, CDR2 FQGNSA. V was clipped by 4 bases and J by 3 bases, with 16 bases between them. The CDR3 runs 15 residues.

Concerning this clone itself: The junction departs from germline at one end; a sequencing error may be responsible. The chain links TRBV7-7 to TRBJ2-5, with D hard to call. Germline V gene lookup returns CDR1 SSHAT and CDR2 FNYEAQ (reference sequence). CDR3 length: 13 amino acids. The CDR3 DNA follows: TGTGCTAGCAGCCCCGCCGGCCAAGAGACCCAGTACTTC. Translation gives CASSPAGQETQYF. Drawing the rest from reference TRBV7-7 and TRBJ2-5, the complete variable domain is GAGVSQSPRYKVTKRGQDVTLRCDPISSHATLYWYQQALGQGPEFLTYFNYEAQPDKSGLPSDRFSAERPEGSISTLTIQRTEQRDSAMYRCASSPAGQETQYFGPGTRLLVL.

V gene TRBV6-1 combines with J gene TRBJ1-2; no reliable D call. The germline CDR1 and CDR2 sequences are MNHNS and SASEGT. V dropped 6 bases and J dropped 8 bases, with 22 bases sitting between them. The CDR3 is made up of 15 amino acids. For the CDR3, the DNA is TGTGCCAGCAGGAGAGCAGACGGATCTCCTGGGGGCTACACCTTC. Amino acids: CASRRADGSPGGYTF.

The rearrangement links TRBV7-2 to TRBJ1-5; D not resolved. V lost 5 bases and J 4 bases, leaving 9 bases between the germline ends. CDR1 SGHTA and CDR2 FQGNSA come from the germline V gene. The CDR3 runs 13 residues. This chain's CDR3 is CASSLSTNQPQHF. The CDR3, as DNA: TGTGCCAGCAGCCTAAGCACTAATCAGCCCCAGCATTTT.

The chain is built from TRBV7-2 and TRBJ2-5, with no clear D. The assigned J gene may be wrong: the sequence end matches TRBJ2-7 better. CDR1 is SGHTA, CDR2 FQGNSA, per germline. The CDR3 runs to 13 residues. CDR3 protein: CASSSSNWYEQYF. The CDR3 nucleotides are TGTGCCAGCAGCTCGAGTAATTGGTACGAGCAGTACTTC.